A selection of T cell receptor beta chains follows, all from one sample in a study of neurological immune-mediated disorders. One entry per CDR3 protein, called by TCRdb with MiXCR from the 5' RACE reads. The sample yields approximately 52,000 distinct CDR3 sequences, around 3.1% seen once. Sequencing input: PBMCs. These receptors were taken from a middle-aged man with multiple sclerosis. CDR3s include the opening cysteine and the closing phenylalanine or tryptophan. Fields, in order: CDR3 DNA, CDR3 protein, D gene, clone size, J gene, V gene. D genes are given only for firm matches. Some rows have no size entry. The others give once, few or many, or a class for an expanded clone.

DNA: TGCAGCGTTGAACGGACAGGGATGAACACTGAAGCTTTCTTT
CDR3: CSVERTGMNTEAFF
D: TRBD1
size: many
J: TRBJ1-1
V: TRBV29-1

DNA: TGCGCCAGCAGACCCGGGACAGGGGAATCACCCCTCCACTTT
CDR3: CASRPGTGESPLHF
D: TRBD1
size: many
J: TRBJ1-6
V: TRBV5-1

DNA: TGTGCCAGCAGTCAGTTGAGCTCCTATAATTCACCCCTCCACTTT
CDR3: CASSQLSSYNSPLHF
D: NA
size: many
J: TRBJ1-6
V: TRBV27

DNA: TGTGCCAGCAGTCCTCGGACTAGCGGGGGCCCCTACAATGAGCAGTTCTTC
CDR3: CASSPRTSGGPYNEQFF
D: TRBD2
size: many
J: TRBJ2-1
V: TRBV5-5

DNA: TGTGCCAGCAGCCAAGGGGCGACGGGGAACACTGAAGCTTTCTTT
CDR3: CASSQGATGNTEAFF
D: NA
size: many
J: TRBJ1-1
V: TRBV14

DNA: TGTGCCAGCAGTTTAGGTGGCGAGCAGTACTTC
CDR3: CASSLGGEQYF
D: NA
size: many
J: TRBJ2-7
V: TRBV27

DNA: TGTGCCACCCGACAGGTAGTTGATTCACCCCTCCACTTT
CDR3: CATRQVVDSPLHF
D: NA
size: many
J: TRBJ1-6
V: TRBV24-1

DNA: TGTGCCAGCAGCCAAGGGATTTCGGGGCGGGCTCAGCCCCAGCATTTT
CDR3: CASSQGISGRAQPQHF
D: NA
size: many
J: TRBJ1-5
V: TRBV3-1

DNA: TGCGCCAGCAGCTTGGCCGCGACAGGGACCTACAATGAGCAGTTCTTC
CDR3: CASSLAATGTYNEQFF
D: TRBD1
size: many
J: TRBJ2-1
V: TRBV5-1

DNA: TGTGCCAGCTCACCACAGGGTTTGGATAATTCACCCCTCAACTTT
CDR3: CASSPQGLDNSPLNF
D: NA
size: NA
J: TRBJ1-6
V: TRBV18

DNA: TGCAGTGCTAGAATCTTAGGCAGCTACTATGGCTACACCTTC
CDR3: CSARILGSYYGYTF
D: NA
size: many
J: TRBJ1-2
V: TRBV20-1

DNA: TGTGCCAGCAGTTACGTCCAGGGGGGCACTGAAGCTTTCTTT
CDR3: CASSYVQGGTEAFF
D: TRBD1
size: many
J: TRBJ1-1
V: TRBV6-6

DNA: TGTGCCAGCAGCCAAGCTAGCAATCAGCCCCAGCATTTT
CDR3: CASSQASNQPQHF
D: NA
size: many
J: TRBJ1-5
V: TRBV14

DNA: TGCGCCAGCAGCTGGGGAGATGGGACAGGGCATAATACGCAGTATTTT
CDR3: CASSWGDGTGHNTQYF
D: TRBD1
size: many
J: TRBJ2-3
V: TRBV5-1

DNA: TGCAGCGTTGCGTCAGCCGGGACTGAAGCTTTCTTT
CDR3: CSVASAGTEAFF
D: NA
size: many
J: TRBJ1-1
V: TRBV29-1

DNA: TGTGCCAGCAGTTACTCTGGCGGGGGGCACTACGAGCAGTACTTC
CDR3: CASSYSGGGHYEQYF
D: TRBD2
size: NA
J: TRBJ2-7
V: TRBV6-5

DNA: TGTGCCAGCAGTTACTCGTTGTCCGCCGGAAACACCATATATTTT
CDR3: CASSYSLSAGNTIYF
D: NA
size: many
J: TRBJ1-3
V: TRBV6-5

DNA: TGCGCCAGCAGGCCCGGACTAGCGGGGGCCATATCCCACGAGCAGTACTTC
CDR3: CASRPGLAGAISHEQYF
D: TRBD2
size: many
J: TRBJ2-7
V: TRBV5-1

DNA: TGTGCCAGCAGCGTTCACGGGACACAGGCCCTCTCTGGAAACACCATATATTTT
CDR3: CASSVHGTQALSGNTIYF
D: NA
size: many
J: TRBJ1-3
V: TRBV9

DNA: TGCAGTGCTAGAGCTCTACAGGGGAGGAATGAAAAACTGTTTTTT
CDR3: CSARALQGRNEKLFF
D: TRBD1
size: many
J: TRBJ1-4
V: TRBV20-1

DNA: TGTGCCATCAGTGAGTCGACGCTAGCGGGGGGGAGGAAAGAGACCCAGTACTTC
CDR3: CAISESTLAGGRKETQYF
D: TRBD2
size: many
J: TRBJ2-5
V: TRBV10-3

DNA: TGCGCCAGCAGCTTTACAAACTCTGGAAACACCATATATTTT
CDR3: CASSFTNSGNTIYF
D: NA
size: many
J: TRBJ1-3
V: TRBV5-1

DNA: TGCGCCAGCAAGACCCTGAGCTCCTACAATGAGCAGTTCTTC
CDR3: CASKTLSSYNEQFF
D: NA
size: many
J: TRBJ2-1
V: TRBV5-1

DNA: TGTGCCAGCAGCTCGGGACAGAGCTCTGGAAACACCATATATTTT
CDR3: CASSSGQSSGNTIYF
D: TRBD1
size: many
J: TRBJ1-3
V: TRBV7-6

DNA: TGCAGTGCGCCGGGACAGGGGAGAGCACCAGATACGCAGTATTTT
CDR3: CSAPGQGRAPDTQYF
D: TRBD1
size: many
J: TRBJ2-3
V: TRBV20-1

DNA: TGCAGCGTTAGTTCCGTGGGAAAACTGTTTTTT
CDR3: CSVSSVGKLFF
D: NA
size: many
J: TRBJ1-4
V: TRBV29-1

DNA: TGTGCCAGCAGCGTAGGTCCAGGGGGCGCAGGGGTCTACGAGCAGTACTTC
CDR3: CASSVGPGGAGVYEQYF
D: TRBD1
size: many
J: TRBJ2-7
V: TRBV9

DNA: TGTGCCAGCAGCTTGGACAGGGGGCATGACGAGCAGTACTTC
CDR3: CASSLDRGHDEQYF
D: TRBD1
size: many
J: TRBJ2-7
V: TRBV7-9

DNA: TGTGCCAGCAGCTTGGGGGTTGGGGACGCCTCCTACGAGCAGTACTTC
CDR3: CASSLGVGDASYEQYF
D: NA
size: few
J: TRBJ2-7
V: TRBV7-9

DNA: TGCGCCAGCAGCTTGGCCGGAGGTAGCAGAGGCGATACGCAGTATTTT
CDR3: CASSLAGGSRGDTQYF
D: NA
size: many
J: TRBJ2-3
V: TRBV5-1

DNA: TGCGCCAGCTCGGGGGGTCGAGCAGGTGAGCAGTTCTTC
CDR3: CASSGGRAGEQFF
D: TRBD2
size: few
J: TRBJ2-1
V: TRBV10-2

DNA: TGTGCCAGCAGTTTAGCGGGGGGGGTGACCCAGTACTTC
CDR3: CASSLAGGVTQYF
D: TRBD2
size: medium-sized
J: TRBJ2-5
V: TRBV27

DNA: TGCAGTGCCCAAGGGATACCAGATACGCAGTATTTT
CDR3: CSAQGIPDTQYF
D: NA
size: many
J: TRBJ2-3
V: TRBV20-1

DNA: TGTGCCAGCAGTCACACCGGGTCAGGCAATCAGCCCCAGCATTTT
CDR3: CASSHTGSGNQPQHF
D: NA
size: many
J: TRBJ1-5
V: TRBV12-3/TRBV12-4

DNA: TGCAGTGCCCCGGACAGCAGCTCTGGAAACACCATATATTTT
CDR3: CSAPDSSSGNTIYF
D: NA
size: many
J: TRBJ1-3
V: TRBV20-1

DNA: TGCGCCAGCAGCTTGGAAGTTGGGAGCAATGAGCAGTTCTTC
CDR3: CASSLEVGSNEQFF
D: NA
size: many
J: TRBJ2-1
V: TRBV5-1